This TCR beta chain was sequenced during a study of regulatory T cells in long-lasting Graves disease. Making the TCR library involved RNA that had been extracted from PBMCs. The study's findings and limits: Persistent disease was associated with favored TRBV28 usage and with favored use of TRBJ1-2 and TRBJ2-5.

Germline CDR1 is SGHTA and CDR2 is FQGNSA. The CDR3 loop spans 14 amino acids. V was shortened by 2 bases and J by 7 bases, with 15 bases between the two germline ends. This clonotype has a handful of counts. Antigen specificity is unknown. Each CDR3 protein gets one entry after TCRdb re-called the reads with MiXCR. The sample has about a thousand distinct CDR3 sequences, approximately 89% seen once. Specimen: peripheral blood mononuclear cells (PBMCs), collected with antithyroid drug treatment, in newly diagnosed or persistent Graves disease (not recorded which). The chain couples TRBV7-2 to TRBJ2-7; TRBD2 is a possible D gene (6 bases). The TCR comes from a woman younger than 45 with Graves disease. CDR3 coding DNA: TGTGCCAGCAGCTTACCCCCGGGGGTGAGAGAGCAGTACTTC. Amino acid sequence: CASSLPPGVREQYF.